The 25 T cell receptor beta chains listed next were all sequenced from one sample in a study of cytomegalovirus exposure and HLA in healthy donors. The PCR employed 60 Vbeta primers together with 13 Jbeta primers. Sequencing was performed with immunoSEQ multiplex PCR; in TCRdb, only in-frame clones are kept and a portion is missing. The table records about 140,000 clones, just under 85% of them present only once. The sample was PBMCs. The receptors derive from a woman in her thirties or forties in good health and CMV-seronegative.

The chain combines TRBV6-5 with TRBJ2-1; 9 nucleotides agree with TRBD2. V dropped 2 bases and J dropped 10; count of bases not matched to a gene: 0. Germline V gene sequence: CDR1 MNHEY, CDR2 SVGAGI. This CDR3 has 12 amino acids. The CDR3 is CASSYSGGEQFF. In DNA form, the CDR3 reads TGTGCCAGCAGTTACAGCGGGGGGGAGCAGTTCTTC.

The CDR3 here is CASSLRGTQGGYTF. In DNA, the CDR3 is TGTGCCAGCAGTTTACGCGGGACCCAGGGAGGCTACACCTTC. This rearrangement joins TRBV28 to TRBJ1-2, with D perhaps matching TRBD1 (5 bases). The germline gives CDR1 MDHEN, CDR2 SYDVKM. The V end lost 2 bases, the J end lost 8 bases, and 15 bases lay between the germline ends. The CDR3 loop spans 14 amino acids.

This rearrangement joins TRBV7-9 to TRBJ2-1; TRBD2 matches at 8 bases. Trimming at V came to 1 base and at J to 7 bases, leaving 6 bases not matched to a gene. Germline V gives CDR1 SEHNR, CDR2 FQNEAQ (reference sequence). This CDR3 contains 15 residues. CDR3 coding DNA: TGTGCCAGCAGCTTAGTACTAGCGGCGGGAAATGAGCAGTTCTTC. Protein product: CASSLVLAAGNEQFF.

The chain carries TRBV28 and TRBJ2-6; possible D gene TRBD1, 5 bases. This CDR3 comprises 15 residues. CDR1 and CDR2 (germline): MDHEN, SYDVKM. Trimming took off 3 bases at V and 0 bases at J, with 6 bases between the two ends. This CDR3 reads CASSFRGSGANVLTF. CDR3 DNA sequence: TGTGCCAGCAGTTTTAGGGGCTCTGGGGCCAACGTCCTGACTTTC.

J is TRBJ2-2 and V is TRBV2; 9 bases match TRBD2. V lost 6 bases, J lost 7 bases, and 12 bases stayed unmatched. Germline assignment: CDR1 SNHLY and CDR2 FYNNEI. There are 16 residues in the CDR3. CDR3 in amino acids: CASSVSGRRSGGELFF. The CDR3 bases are TGTGCCAGCAGCGTAAGCGGGAGGAGATCGGGCGGGGAGCTGTTTTTT. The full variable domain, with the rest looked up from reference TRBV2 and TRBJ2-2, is EPEVTQTPSHQVTQMGQEVILRCVPISNHLYFYWYRQILGQKVEFLVSFYNNEISEKSEIFDDQFSVERPDGSNFTLKIRSTKLEDSAMYFCASSVSGRRSGGELFFGEGSRLTVL.

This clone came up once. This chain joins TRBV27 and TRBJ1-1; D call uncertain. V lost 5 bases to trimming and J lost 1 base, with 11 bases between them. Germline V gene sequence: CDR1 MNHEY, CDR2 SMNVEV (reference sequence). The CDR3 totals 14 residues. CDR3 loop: CASSRTEPNTEAFF. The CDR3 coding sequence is TGTGCCAGCAGTCGAACAGAACCGAACACTGAAGCTTTCTTT.

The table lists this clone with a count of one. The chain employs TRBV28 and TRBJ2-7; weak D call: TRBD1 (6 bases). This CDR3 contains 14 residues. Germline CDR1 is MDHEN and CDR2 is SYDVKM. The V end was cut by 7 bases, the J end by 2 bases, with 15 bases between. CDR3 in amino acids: CASTPQGTTYEQYF. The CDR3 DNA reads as TGTGCCAGCACCCCTCAGGGGACCACCTACGAGCAGTACTTC.

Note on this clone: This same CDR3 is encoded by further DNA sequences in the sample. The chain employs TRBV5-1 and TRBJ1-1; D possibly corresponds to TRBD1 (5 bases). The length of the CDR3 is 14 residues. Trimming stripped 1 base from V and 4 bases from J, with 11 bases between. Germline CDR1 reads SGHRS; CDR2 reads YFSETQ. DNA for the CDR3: TGCGCCAGCAGCTTGACTGGGGGGAGCACTGAAGCTTTCTTT. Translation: CASSLTGGSTEAFF. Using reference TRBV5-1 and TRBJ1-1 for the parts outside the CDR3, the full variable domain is KAGVTQTPRYLIKTRGQQVTLSCSPISGHRSVSWYQQTPGQGLQFLFEYFSETQRNKGNFPGRFSGRQFSNSRSEMNVSTLELGDSALYLCASSLTGGSTEAFFGQGTRLTVV.

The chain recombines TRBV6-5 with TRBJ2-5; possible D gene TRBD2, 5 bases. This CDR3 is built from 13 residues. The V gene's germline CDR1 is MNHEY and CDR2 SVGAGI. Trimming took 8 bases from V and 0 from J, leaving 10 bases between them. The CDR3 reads CASFTRYQETQYF. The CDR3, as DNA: TGTGCCAGCTTTACTAGGTACCAAGAGACCCAGTACTTC.

CDR3 coding DNA: TGTGCCAGCACCCCCTCAGGGGTTGAGACCCAGTACTTC. Protein product: CASTPSGVETQYF. V is TRBV7-9 and J is TRBJ2-5; D is perhaps TRBD1 (6 bases). The CDR3 has 13 residues. Deletions cut 7 bases from V and 5 bases from J, with 14 bases between. Germline V gene lookup returns CDR1 SEHNR and CDR2 FQNEAQ (reference sequence).

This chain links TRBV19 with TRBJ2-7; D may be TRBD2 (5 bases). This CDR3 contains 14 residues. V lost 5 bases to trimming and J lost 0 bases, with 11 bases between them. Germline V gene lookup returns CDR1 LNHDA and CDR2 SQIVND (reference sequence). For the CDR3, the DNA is TGTGCCAGTAGTGAGGGTCCATACTCCTACGAGCAGTACTTC. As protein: CASSEGPYSYEQYF.

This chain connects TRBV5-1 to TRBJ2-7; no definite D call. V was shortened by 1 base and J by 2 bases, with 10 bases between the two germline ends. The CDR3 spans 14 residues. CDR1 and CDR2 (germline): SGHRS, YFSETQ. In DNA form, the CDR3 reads TGCGCCAGCAGCTTGACGGTCGGTACCTACGAGCAGTACTTC. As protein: CASSLTVGTYEQYF. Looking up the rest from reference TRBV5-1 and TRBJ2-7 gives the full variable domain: KAGVTQTPRYLIKTRGQQVTLSCSPISGHRSVSWYQQTPGQGLQFLFEYFSETQRNKGNFPGRFSGRQFSNSRSEMNVSTLELGDSALYLCASSLTVGTYEQYFGPGTRLTVT.

The CDR3 coding sequence is TGCGCCAGCAGCCAAATAAGGGGTACCCTGGAAGACACGAATGAGCAGTTCTTC. Its translation: CASSQIRGTLEDTNEQFF. The genes are TRBV4-1 and TRBJ2-1; D may be TRBD1 (5 bases). The CDR3 spans 18 residues. Germline V lookup: CDR1 MGHRA, CDR2 YSYEKL. Trimming shortened V by 2 bases and J by 7 bases, and 24 bases separated the two germline ends.

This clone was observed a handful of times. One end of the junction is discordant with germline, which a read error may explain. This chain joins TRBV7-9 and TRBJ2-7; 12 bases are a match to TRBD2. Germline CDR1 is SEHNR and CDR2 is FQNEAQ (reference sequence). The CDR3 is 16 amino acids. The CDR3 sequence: CSSSLALAGGFYEQYF. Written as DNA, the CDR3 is TGTTCCAGCAGCTTAGCACTAGCGGGAGGATTCTACGAGCAGTACTTC.

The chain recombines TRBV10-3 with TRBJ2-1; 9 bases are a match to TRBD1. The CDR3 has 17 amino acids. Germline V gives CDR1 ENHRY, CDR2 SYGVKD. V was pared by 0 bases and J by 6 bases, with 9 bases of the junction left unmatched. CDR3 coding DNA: TGTGCCATCAGTGAGTCGAGGGGACAGGGACTCCTCAATGAGCAGTTCTTC. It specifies CAISESRGQGLLNEQFF.

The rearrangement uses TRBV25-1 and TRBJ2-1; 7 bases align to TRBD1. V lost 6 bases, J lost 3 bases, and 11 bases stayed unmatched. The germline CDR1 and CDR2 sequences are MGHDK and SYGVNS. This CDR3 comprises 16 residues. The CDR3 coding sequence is TGTGCCAGCAGGAAGAATACAGGGGCCAACTACAATGAGCAGTTCTTC. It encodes CASRKNTGANYNEQFF.

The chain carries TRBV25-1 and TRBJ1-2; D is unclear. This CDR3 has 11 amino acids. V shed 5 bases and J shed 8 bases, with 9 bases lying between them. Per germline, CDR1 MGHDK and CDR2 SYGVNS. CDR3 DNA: TGTGCCAGCAGTTACATCAACGGCTACACCTTC. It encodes CASSYINGYTF.

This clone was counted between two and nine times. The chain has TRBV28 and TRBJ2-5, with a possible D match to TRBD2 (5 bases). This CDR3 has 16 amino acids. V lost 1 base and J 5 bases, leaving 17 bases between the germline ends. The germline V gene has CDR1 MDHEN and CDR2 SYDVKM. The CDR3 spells CASSLFMRAERETQYF. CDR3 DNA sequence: TGTGCCAGCAGTTTATTTATGAGGGCGGAGCGGGAGACCCAGTACTTC.

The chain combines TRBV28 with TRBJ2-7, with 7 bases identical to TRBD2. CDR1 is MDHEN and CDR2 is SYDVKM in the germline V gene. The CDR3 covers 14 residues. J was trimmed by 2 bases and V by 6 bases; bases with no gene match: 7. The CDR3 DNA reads TGTGCCAGCAGAATCTCAAGCGGGACCTACGAGCAGTACTTC. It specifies CASRISSGTYEQYF.

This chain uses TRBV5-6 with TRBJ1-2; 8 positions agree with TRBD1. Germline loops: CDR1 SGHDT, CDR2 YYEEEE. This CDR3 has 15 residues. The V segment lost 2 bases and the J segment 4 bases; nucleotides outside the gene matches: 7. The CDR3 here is CASSLSGQGGYGYTF. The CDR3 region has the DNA TGTGCCAGCAGCTTATCAGGACAGGGCGGCTATGGCTACACCTTC.

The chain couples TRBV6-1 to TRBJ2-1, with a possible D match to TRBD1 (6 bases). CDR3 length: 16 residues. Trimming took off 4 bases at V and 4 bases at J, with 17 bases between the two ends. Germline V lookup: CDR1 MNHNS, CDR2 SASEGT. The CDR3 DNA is TGTGCCAGCAGTGGATTATCGGACAGCCTTTACAATGAGCAGTTCTTC. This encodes CASSGLSDSLYNEQFF.

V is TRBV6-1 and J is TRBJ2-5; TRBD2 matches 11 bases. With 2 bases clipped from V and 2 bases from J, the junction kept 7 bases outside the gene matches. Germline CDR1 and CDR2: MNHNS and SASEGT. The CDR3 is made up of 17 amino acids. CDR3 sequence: CASSETVTSGGQETQYF. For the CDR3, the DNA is TGTGCCAGCAGTGAAACGGTAACTAGCGGGGGACAAGAGACCCAGTACTTC.

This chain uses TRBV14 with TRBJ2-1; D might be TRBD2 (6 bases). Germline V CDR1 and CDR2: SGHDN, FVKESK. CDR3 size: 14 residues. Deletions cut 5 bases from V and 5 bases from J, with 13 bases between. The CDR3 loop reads CASSSGRLHNEQFF. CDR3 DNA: TGTGCCAGCAGCTCCGGGAGACTCCACAATGAGCAGTTCTTC.

The CDR3 region is CASSPSGRRTGELFF. The CDR3 region has the DNA TGCGCCAGCAGCCCTAGCGGGAGAAGGACCGGGGAGCTGTTTTTT. The chain carries TRBV5-1 and TRBJ2-2; 10 bases fit TRBD2. The germline V gene has CDR1 SGHRS and CDR2 YFSETQ. The CDR3 runs 15 residues. Trimming at V came to 4 bases and at J to 5 bases, leaving 5 bases not matched to a gene.

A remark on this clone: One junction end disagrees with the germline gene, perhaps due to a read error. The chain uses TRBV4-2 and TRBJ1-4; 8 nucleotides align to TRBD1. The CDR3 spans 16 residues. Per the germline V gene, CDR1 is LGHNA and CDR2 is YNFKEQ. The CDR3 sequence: CASSEDSGTGNEKLFF. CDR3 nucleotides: TGTGCCAGCAGCGAAGATTCCGGGACAGGTAATGAAAAACTGTTTTTT.